These 26 T cell receptor beta chains came from one sample sequenced in a study of regulatory T cells in long-lasting Graves disease. Time point indicated: newly diagnosed GD, antithyroid drugs for less than 3 months. From PBMCs, RNA was extracted and then used to make the TCR library. Relying on iRepertoire HTBI primers and Arm-PCR of CDR3 regions, the team built TCR beta libraries. From the multiplex PCR reads, TCRdb called clonotypes with MiXCR, one entry per CDR3 protein. The sample contains 360,000 or so distinct CDR3 sequences, roughly 12% of which appear only once. The sample was also linked to a second study, of T cells in Graves' hyperthyroidism and ophthalmopathy.

Sequenced material: peripheral blood mononuclear cells (PBMCs), taken at new diagnosis, from a patient treated with antithyroid drugs. The receptors here all came from a woman aged 18-29 years with Graves disease.

A few counts support this clonotype. V and J are TRBV7-2 and TRBJ2-2, with 10 bases fitting TRBD1. Germline CDR1 reads SGHTA; CDR2 reads FQGNSA. Losses at the gene ends were 2 bases for V and 3 bases for J; bases not matched to a gene: 15. The CDR3 spans 20 residues. The CDR3 spells CASSLSGTGVFVGDTGELFF. The CDR3 DNA reads TGTGCCAGCAGCTTAAGCGGGACAGGGGTTTTTGTCGGGGACACCGGGGAGCTGTTTTTT.

There are a few counts of this clonotype. This chain uses TRBV10-3 with TRBJ1-1; a weak D match, TRBD1 (5 bases). The CDR3 covers 12 residues. CDR1 and CDR2 from the germline V gene are ENHRY and SYGVKD. With 7 bases removed from V and 2 bases from J, the gap between germline ends came to 8 bases. CDR3 sequence reads: CAIKGVNTEAFF. The CDR3 nucleotides read TGTGCCATCAAAGGGGTTAACACTGAAGCTTTCTTT.

There are many counts of this clonotype. J is TRBJ1-1 and V is TRBV6-9; D gene uncertain. V lost 3 bases and J 1 base, leaving 9 bases between the germline ends. This CDR3 has 14 residues. The germline gives CDR1 MNHGY, CDR2 SVAAGI. The CDR3 DNA reads as TGTGCCAGCAGTTACTCTGGGTCGAACACTGAAGCTTTCTTT. Translated: CASSYSGSNTEAFF.

The rearrangement uses TRBV10-3 and TRBJ1-1; 7 positions agree with TRBD1. The CDR3 runs to 15 residues. J lost 5 bases, V lost 0 bases, and 6 bases had no gene match. The germline V gene encodes CDR1 ENHRY and CDR2 SYGVKD. In DNA, the CDR3 is TGTGCCATCAGTGAGTCCCAGGGGGGGAAAACTGAAGCTTTCTTT. This gives the protein CAISESQGGKTEAFF.

This clonotype was detected many times. The chain carries TRBV11-2 and TRBJ2-1; 12 positions match TRBD1. Per germline, CDR1 SGHAT and CDR2 FQNNGV. Trimming took 5 bases from V and 6 from J; bases not matched to a gene: 8. CDR3 length: 16 residues. In DNA, the CDR3 is TGTGCCAGCAGCCCCTCCCGGGACAGGGGGCTCAATGAGCAGTTCTTC. It is translated as CASSPSRDRGLNEQFF.

This clonotype was detected ten times or more. The V and J genes are TRBV7-2 and TRBJ1-5; D gene unclear. This CDR3 is built from 13 residues. V lost 5 bases to trimming and J lost 5 bases, with 10 bases between them. Germline CDR1 is SGHTA and CDR2 is FQGNSA. The CDR3 region has the DNA TGTGCCAGCAGCCCTGACACTGATCAGCCCCAGCATTTT. Translation: CASSPDTDQPQHF. Filled out from reference TRBV7-2 and TRBJ1-5, the complete variable domain reads GAGVSQSPSNKVTEKGKDVELRCDPISGHTALYWYRQSLGQGLEFLIYFQGNSAPDKSGLPSDRFSAERTGGSVSTLTIQRTQQEDSAVYLCASSPDTDQPQHFGDGTRLSIL.

The table lists this clonotype with many counts. The V and J genes are TRBV12-3 or TRBV12-4 and TRBJ2-1; 9 bases align to TRBD2. V was clipped by 5 bases and J by 5 bases; unmatched bases: 10. This CDR3 spans 16 amino acids. This CDR3 reads CASSLMGLAQHNEQFF. CDR3 coding DNA: TGTGCCAGCAGTCTCATGGGACTAGCCCAACACAATGAGCAGTTCTTC.

There are a few counts of this clonotype. The chain uses TRBV20-1 and TRBJ1-2; D is unclear. The CDR3 runs to 11 residues. Trimming cost V 4 bases and J 8 bases, with 11 bases left between them. Germline lookup yields CDR1 DFQATT and CDR2 SNEGSKA (reference sequence). CDR3 sequence: CSATAKLGYTF. Written as DNA, the CDR3 is TGCAGTGCTACGGCAAAGCTCGGCTACACCTTC.

The chain links TRBV7-9 to TRBJ1-4; 7 bases fit TRBD1. The CDR3 runs 19 residues. Germline V CDR1 and CDR2: SEHNR, FQNEAQ (reference sequence). V dropped 5 bases and J dropped 0; count of bases not matched to a gene: 15. The CDR3 region has the DNA TGTGCCAGCAGCCCGCAGCCCGGGACAGTCCCGGCAACTAATGAAAAACTGTTTTTT. It yields the protein CASSPQPGTVPATNEKLFF.

This clonotype was found many times. The chain recombines TRBV19 with TRBJ1-5; no clear D gene. V shed 2 bases and J shed 6 bases, with 5 bases lying between them. The CDR3 length is 12 residues. Germline V CDR1 and CDR2: LNHDA, SQIVND (reference sequence). The CDR3 region is CASSIRIQPQHF. CDR3 DNA sequence: TGTGCCAGTAGTATACGGATTCAGCCCCAGCATTTT.

The chain has TRBV6-4 and TRBJ2-1, with D unclear. The CDR3 extends over 15 amino acids. In germline, CDR1 is MRHNA, CDR2 SNTAGT. Trimming cost V 0 bases and J 6 bases, with 12 bases left between them. In DNA, the CDR3 is TGTGCCAGCAGTGACTCTACCGAAATGATCAATGAGCAGTTCTTC. This translates into CASSDSTEMINEQFF.

This clonotype turned up a few times. V is TRBV24-1 and J is TRBJ2-2; weak D call: TRBD2 (5 bases). Germline values: CDR1 KGHDR, CDR2 SFDVKD. The length of the CDR3 is 16 residues. The V end lost 5 bases, the J end lost 6 bases, and 18 bases lay between the germline ends. CDR3 protein: CATSGPRELWAGELFF. The CDR3 DNA follows: TGTGCCACCAGTGGCCCTCGGGAACTATGGGCCGGGGAGCTGTTTTTT.

Points on this clonotype: This may stem from a read error, because a much larger clone lies one nucleotide away. V gene TRBV10-3 combines with J gene TRBJ1-2; no firm D call. Germline V CDR1 and CDR2: ENHRY, SYGVKD. The CDR3 loop spans 15 amino acids. The V and J ends lost 11 bases and 1 base respectively, with 20 bases between them. The CDR3 nucleotides are TGTGCCGGCAGGCAACTAGTTGGCCTTAACTATGGCTACACCTTC. The encoded protein is CAGRQLVGLNYGYTF.

This clonotype was observed many times. The chain has TRBV12-3 or TRBV12-4 and TRBJ2-1, with 8 bases lining up with TRBD2. Trimming at V came to 9 bases and at J to 5 bases, leaving 9 bases not matched to a gene. The CDR3 is made up of 14 amino acids. CDR3 protein: CASALAGGDNEQFF. The CDR3 DNA follows: TGTGCCAGTGCCCTGGCGGGGGGAGACAATGAGCAGTTCTTC.

This clonotype was observed many times. The CDR3 here is CASSLPGANYGYTF. The CDR3 coding sequence is TGTGCCAGCTCGCTGCCGGGAGCTAACTATGGCTACACCTTC. The chain couples TRBV18 to TRBJ1-2; D uncertain. Germline values: CDR1 KGHSH, CDR2 LQKENI. The CDR3 totals 14 residues. V dropped 6 bases and J dropped 0 bases, with 11 bases sitting between them.

This clonotype was found many times. The gene calls are TRBV7-9 and TRBJ1-1; D not certain. The CDR3 extends over 14 amino acids. Looked up from germline, CDR1 is SEHNR and CDR2 is FQNEAQ (reference sequence). V lost 2 bases and J 1 base, leaving 8 bases between the germline ends. CDR3 sequence (DNA): TGTGCCAGCAGCTTAACCCCCGAGAACACTGAAGCTTTCTTT. The encoded protein is CASSLTPENTEAFF.

This clonotype occurred many times. V usage is TRBV6-9 and J usage is TRBJ2-5; tentatively, D is TRBD2 (5 bases). The ends were cut back, 3 bases at V and 1 base at J, with 30 bases in the middle. The CDR3 contains 21 residues. Per the germline V gene, CDR1 is MNHGY and CDR2 is SVAAGI. The CDR3 coding sequence is TGTGCCAGCAGTTACCCAAACTACGCCCGAGACGGAGGCCGCCCCCAAGAGACCCAGTACTTC. Residues: CASSYPNYARDGGRPQETQYF.

The chain couples TRBV6-2 or TRBV6-3 to TRBJ1-2; TRBD1 is a possible D gene (5 bases). Trimming removed 6 bases from V and 2 bases from J, with 16 bases in between. Germline V gene lookup returns CDR1 MNHEY and CDR2 SVGEGT. This CDR3 region has 15 residues. The CDR3 DNA follows: TGTGCCAGCAGGGCCGGGGCAGAGCCCAACTATGGCTACACCTTC. Translation: CASRAGAEPNYGYTF.

The chain links TRBV13 to TRBJ2-3; TRBD2 aligns across 12 bases. V was pared by 5 bases and J by 5 bases, with 8 bases of the junction left unmatched. Germline loops: CDR1 PRHDT, CDR2 FYEKMQ (reference sequence). The CDR3 totals 16 residues. CDR3 in DNA: TGTGCCAGCAGCGACCAACTAGCGGGGGGCTTAGATACGCAGTATTTT. This sequence encodes CASSDQLAGGLDTQYF.

The V gene is TRBV3-1, the J gene TRBJ2-6; the match to TRBD1 covers 9 bases. Germline values: CDR1 LGHDT, CDR2 YNNKEL (reference sequence). The CDR3 loop spans 18 amino acids. Trimming took 2 bases from V and 1 from J; bases not matched to a gene: 6. As DNA, the CDR3 is TGTGCCAGCAGCCAATTCGCGGGACAGGGATCTGGGGCCAACGTCCTGACTTTC. Protein sequence: CASSQFAGQGSGANVLTF.

This clonotype has at least ten counts. V and J are TRBV7-9 and TRBJ2-7; the D is unclear. Germline CDR1 reads SEHNR; CDR2 reads FQNEAQ (reference sequence). There are 13 residues in the CDR3. V was pared by 1 base and J by 1 base, with 5 bases between. CDR3 DNA sequence: TGTGCCAGCAGCTTAGTGCTTTCCTACGAGCAGTACTTC. The encoded protein is CASSLVLSYEQYF.

This clonotype has at least ten counts. The V and J genes are TRBV10-3 and TRBJ2-3; the match to TRBD2 covers 9 bases. The V segment lost 10 bases and the J segment 2 bases; nucleotides outside the gene matches: 10. The CDR3 loop spans 15 amino acids. The germline V gene encodes CDR1 ENHRY and CDR2 SYGVKD. CDR3: CATYHPSGNTDTQYF. CDR3 in DNA: TGTGCCACCTACCACCCTAGCGGGAACACAGATACGCAGTATTTT.

This clonotype was counted many times. DNA for the CDR3: TGTGCCAGCAGCGCGAGGGGCCCAGACCGATACACCGGGGAGCTGTTTTTT. This translates into CASSARGPDRYTGELFF. The rearrangement uses TRBV7-6 and TRBJ2-2; tentatively, D is TRBD1 or TRBD2 (5 bases each). V lost 5 bases and J lost 3, with 19 bases in between. The CDR3 length is 17 residues. In germline, CDR1 is SGHVS, CDR2 FNYEAQ.

There are many counts of this clonotype. J is TRBJ2-7 and V is TRBV29-1; 12 bases are a match to TRBD2. Germline values: CDR1 SQVTM, CDR2 ANQGSEA. The CDR3 is 15 amino acids. Losses at the gene ends were 6 bases for V and 3 bases for J; bases not matched to a gene: 9. The CDR3 here is CSVELAGGFGYEQYF. In DNA form, the CDR3 reads TGCAGCGTAGAACTAGCGGGAGGCTTTGGCTACGAGCAGTACTTC.

This sequence joins TRBV12-3 or TRBV12-4 and TRBJ2-5; 8 nucleotides match TRBD1. J lost 2 bases, V lost 1 base, and 18 bases had no gene match. There are 20 residues in the CDR3. CDR3 sequence (DNA): TGTGCCAGCAGTTTAGGGGCCTGGACAGGGAGCGCCATCGTACAAGAGACCCAGTACTTC. Protein product: CASSLGAWTGSAIVQETQYF.

The genes are TRBV2 and TRBJ1-5; tentative D call: TRBD1 (6 bases). The CDR3 runs to 14 residues. V lost 3 bases to trimming and J lost 7 bases, with 13 bases between them. Germline V gene lookup returns CDR1 SNHLY and CDR2 FYNNEI. DNA of the CDR3: TGTGCCAGCAGTGATCGCACAGGGAGGCAGCCCCAGCATTTT. Translation gives CASSDRTGRQPQHF.